This entry concerns a single T cell receptor (beta chain). No antigen is known for it. The data derive from a study of T cells after yellow fever vaccination. On the study more broadly: Low-cell-number fractions underwent preparation using SMART-Seq v4 Ultra Low Input. Whole-study results and caveats: Reappearance after the booster was observed for most primary-vaccination clones (roughly 97% CD4, almost 90% CD8).

TCRdb reprocessed the 5' RACE reads via MiXCR and lists one record per CDR3 protein. This sample carries 250,000 to 300,000 distinct CDR3 sequences, about an eighth of them seen once, and the ten largest clones take around 0.49%. This CDR3 contains 14 residues. CDR1 and CDR2 (germline): LGHNA, YNFKEQ. V gave up 1 base and J gave up 7 bases; unmatched junction bases: 6. The clonotype originates from a man aged 25 to 45 who received the YFV17D yellow fever vaccine. This chain uses TRBV4-2 with TRBJ1-2; 7 bases are shared with TRBD1. This material consisted of CD4+ T cells sorted from PBMCs, taken 45 days after the yellow fever booster vaccination. DNA of the CDR3: TGTGCCAGCAGCCAAGTGTCAGGGGGTAGTGGCTACACCTTC. This translates into CASSQVSGGSGYTF.